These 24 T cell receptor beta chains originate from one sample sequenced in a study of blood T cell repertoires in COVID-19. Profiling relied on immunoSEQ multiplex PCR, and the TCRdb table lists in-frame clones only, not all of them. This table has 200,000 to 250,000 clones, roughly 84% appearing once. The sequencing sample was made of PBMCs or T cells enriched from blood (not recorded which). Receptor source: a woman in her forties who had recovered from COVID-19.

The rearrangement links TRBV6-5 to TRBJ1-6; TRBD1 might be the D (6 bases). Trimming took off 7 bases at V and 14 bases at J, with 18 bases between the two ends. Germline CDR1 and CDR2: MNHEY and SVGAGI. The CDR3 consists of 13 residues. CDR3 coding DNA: TGTGCCAGCACCGTACCCACAGGGTTCACCCTCCACTTT. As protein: CASTVPTGFTLHF.

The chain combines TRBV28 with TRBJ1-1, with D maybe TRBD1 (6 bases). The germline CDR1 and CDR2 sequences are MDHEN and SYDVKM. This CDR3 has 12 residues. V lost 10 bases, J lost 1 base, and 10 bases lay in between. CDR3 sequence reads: CATRQANTEAFF. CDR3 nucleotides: TGTGCCACACGACAGGCGAACACTGAAGCTTTCTTT. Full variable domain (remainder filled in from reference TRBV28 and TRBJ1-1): DVKVTQSSRYLVKRTGEKVFLECVQDMDHENMFWYRQDPGLGLRLIYFSYDVKMKEKGDIPEGYSVSREKKERFSLILESASTNQTSMYLCATRQANTEAFFGQGTRLTVV.

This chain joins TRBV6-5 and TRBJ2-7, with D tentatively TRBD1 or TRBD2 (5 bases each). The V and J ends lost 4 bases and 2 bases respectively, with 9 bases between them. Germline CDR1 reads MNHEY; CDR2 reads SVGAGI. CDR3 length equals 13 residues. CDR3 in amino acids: CASSSSGPYEQYF. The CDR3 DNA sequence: TGTGCCAGCAGTTCCTCGGGGCCCTACGAGCAGTACTTC.

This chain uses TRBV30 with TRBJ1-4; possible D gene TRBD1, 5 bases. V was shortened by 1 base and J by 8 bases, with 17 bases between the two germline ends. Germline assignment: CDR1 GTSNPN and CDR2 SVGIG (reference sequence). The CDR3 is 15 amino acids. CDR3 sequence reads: CAWSDPGGDAEKLFF. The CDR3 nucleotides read TGTGCCTGGAGTGACCCCGGGGGAGACGCGGAAAAACTGTTTTTT.

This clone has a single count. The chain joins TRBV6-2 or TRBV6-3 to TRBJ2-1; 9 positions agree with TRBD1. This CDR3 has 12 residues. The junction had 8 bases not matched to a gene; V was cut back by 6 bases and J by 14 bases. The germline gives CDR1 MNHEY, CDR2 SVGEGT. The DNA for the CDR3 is TGTGCCAGCAGCTCCCGGACAGGGGTAGAGTTCTTC. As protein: CASSSRTGVEFF.

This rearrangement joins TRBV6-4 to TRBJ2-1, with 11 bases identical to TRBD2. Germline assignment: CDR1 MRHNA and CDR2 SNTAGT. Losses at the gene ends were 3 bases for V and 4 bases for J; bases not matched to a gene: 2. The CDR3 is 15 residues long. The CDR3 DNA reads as TGTGCCAGCAGTGAAACTAGCGGGAGTTACAATGAGCAGTTCTTC. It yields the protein CASSETSGSYNEQFF.

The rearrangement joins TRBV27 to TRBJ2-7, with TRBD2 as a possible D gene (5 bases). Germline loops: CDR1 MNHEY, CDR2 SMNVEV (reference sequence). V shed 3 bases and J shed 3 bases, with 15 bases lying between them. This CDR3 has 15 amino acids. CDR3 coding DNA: TGTGCCAGCAGTTTGAAACTCGGGAAAATCTACGAGCAGTACTTC. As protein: CASSLKLGKIYEQYF.

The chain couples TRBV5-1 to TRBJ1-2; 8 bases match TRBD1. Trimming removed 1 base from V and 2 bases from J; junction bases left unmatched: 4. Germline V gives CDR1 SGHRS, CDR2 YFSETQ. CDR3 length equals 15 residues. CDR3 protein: CASSLSTGENYGYTF. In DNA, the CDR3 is TGCGCCAGCAGCTTGTCGACAGGGGAGAACTATGGCTACACCTTC.

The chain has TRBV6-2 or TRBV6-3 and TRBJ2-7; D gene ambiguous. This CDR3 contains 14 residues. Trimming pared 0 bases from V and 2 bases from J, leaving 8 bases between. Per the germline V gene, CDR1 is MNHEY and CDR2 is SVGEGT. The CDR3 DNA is TGTGCCAGCAGTTACTCGAACCTAGCCTACGAGCAGTACGTC. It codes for CASSYSNLAYEQYV.

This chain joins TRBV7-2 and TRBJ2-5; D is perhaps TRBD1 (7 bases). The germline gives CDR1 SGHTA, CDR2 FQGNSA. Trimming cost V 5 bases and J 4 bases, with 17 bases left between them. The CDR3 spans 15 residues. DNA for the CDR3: TGTGCCAGCAGCACCGCGGACAGGAGGGGAGAGACCCAGTACTTC. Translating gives CASSTADRRGETQYF. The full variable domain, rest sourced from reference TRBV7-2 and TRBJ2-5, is GAGVSQSPSNKVTEKGKDVELRCDPISGHTALYWYRQSLGQGLEFLIYFQGNSAPDKSGLPSDRFSAERTGGSVSTLTIQRTQQEDSAVYLCASSTADRRGETQYFGPGTRLLVL.

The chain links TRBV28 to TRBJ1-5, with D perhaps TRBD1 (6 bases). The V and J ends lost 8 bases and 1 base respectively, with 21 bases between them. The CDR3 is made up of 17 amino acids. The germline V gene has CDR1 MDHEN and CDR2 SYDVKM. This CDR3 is CASGWIQGLQSNQPQHF. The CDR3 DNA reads TGTGCCAGCGGCTGGATCCAGGGGCTTCAAAGCAATCAGCCCCAGCATTTT.

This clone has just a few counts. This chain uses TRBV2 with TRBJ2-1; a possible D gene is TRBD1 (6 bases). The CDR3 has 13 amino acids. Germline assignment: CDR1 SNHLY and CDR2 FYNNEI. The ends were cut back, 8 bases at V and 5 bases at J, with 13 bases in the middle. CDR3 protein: CASLWTENNEQFF. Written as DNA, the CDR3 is TGTGCCAGCCTGTGGACAGAAAACAATGAGCAGTTCTTC.

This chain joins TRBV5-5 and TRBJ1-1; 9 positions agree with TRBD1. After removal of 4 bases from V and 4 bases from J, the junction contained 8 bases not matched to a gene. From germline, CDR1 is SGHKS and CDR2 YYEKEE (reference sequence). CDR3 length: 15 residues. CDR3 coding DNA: TGTGCCAGCAGCCATTTACAGGGGGCAGGCACTGAAGCTTTCTTT. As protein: CASSHLQGAGTEAFF.

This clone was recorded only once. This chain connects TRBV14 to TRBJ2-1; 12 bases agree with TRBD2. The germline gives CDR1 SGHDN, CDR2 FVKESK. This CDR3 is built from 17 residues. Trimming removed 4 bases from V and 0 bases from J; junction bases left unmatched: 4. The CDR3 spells CASSPRLAGVSYNEQFF. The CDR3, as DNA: TGTGCCAGCAGCCCGCGACTAGCGGGAGTCTCCTACAATGAGCAGTTCTTC.

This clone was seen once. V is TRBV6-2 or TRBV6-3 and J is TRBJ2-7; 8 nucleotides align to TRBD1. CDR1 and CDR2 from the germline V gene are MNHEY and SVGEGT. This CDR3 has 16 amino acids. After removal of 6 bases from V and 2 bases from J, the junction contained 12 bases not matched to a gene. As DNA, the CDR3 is TGTGCCAGCAGCAAAAAGCCGGGACAGGCTACCTACGAGCAGTACGTC. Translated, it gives CASSKKPGQATYEQYV.

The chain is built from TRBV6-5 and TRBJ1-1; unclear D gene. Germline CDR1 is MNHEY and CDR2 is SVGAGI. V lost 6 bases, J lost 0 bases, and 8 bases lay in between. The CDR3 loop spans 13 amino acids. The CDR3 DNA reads TGTGCCAGCAGCCCAACAGTGAACACTGAAGCTTTCTTT. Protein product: CASSPTVNTEAFF.

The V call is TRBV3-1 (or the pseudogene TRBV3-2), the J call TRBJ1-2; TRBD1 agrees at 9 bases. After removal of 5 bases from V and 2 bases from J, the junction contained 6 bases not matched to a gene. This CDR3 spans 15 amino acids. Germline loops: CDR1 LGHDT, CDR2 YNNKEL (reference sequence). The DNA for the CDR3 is TGTGCCAGCAGCAACTGGGACAGGGAAAACTATGGCTACACCTTC. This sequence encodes CASSNWDRENYGYTF.

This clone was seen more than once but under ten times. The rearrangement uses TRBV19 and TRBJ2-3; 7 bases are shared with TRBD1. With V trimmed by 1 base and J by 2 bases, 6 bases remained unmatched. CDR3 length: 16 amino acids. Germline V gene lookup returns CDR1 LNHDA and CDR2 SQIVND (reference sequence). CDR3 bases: TGTGCCAGTAGTATAGGACCGGGACAGATCACAGATACGCAGTATTTT. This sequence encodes CASSIGPGQITDTQYF.

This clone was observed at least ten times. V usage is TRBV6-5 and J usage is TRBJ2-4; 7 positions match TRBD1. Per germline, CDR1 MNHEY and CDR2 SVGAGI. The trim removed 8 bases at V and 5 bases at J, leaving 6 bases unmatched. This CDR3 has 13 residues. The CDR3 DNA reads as TGTGCCAGCGGCGACAGGGATGAAAACATTCAGTACTTC. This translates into CASGDRDENIQYF.

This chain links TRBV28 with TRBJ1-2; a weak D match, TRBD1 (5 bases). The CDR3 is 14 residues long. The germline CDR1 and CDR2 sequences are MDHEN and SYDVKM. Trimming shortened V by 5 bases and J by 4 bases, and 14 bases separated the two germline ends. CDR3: CASSLGAGAYGYTF. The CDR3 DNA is TGTGCCAGCAGTCTTGGGGCAGGCGCCTATGGCTACACCTTC.

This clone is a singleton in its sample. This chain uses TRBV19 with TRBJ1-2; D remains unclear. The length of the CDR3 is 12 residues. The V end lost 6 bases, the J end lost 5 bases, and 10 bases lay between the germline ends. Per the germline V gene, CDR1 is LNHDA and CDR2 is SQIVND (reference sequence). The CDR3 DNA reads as TGTGCCAGTAGCGAGTTCAGGTATGGCTACACCTTC. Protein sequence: CASSEFRYGYTF.

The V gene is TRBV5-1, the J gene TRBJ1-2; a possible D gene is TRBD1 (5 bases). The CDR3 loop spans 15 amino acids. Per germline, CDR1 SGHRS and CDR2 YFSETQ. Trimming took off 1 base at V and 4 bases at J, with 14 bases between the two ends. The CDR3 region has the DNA TGCGCCAGCAGCTTGATGGGGGAGGCAGGCTATGGCTACACCTTC. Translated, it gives CASSLMGEAGYGYTF. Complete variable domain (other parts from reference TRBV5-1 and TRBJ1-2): KAGVTQTPRYLIKTRGQQVTLSCSPISGHRSVSWYQQTPGQGLQFLFEYFSETQRNKGNFPGRFSGRQFSNSRSEMNVSTLELGDSALYLCASSLMGEAGYGYTFGSGTRLTVV.

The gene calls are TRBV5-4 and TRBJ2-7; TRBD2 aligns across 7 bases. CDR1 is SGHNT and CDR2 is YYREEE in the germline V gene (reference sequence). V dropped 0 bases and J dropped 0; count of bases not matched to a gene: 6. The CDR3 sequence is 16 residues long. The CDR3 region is CASSLAAGSYSYEQYF. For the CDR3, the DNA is TGTGCCAGCAGCTTGGCAGCGGGAAGCTACTCCTACGAGCAGTACTTC.

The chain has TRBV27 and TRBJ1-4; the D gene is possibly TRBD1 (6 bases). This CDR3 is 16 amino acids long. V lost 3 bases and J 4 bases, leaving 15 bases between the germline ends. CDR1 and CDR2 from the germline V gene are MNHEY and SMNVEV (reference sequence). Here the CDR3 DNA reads TGTGCCAGCAGTTTGCTCCCGGGACACCATAATGAAAAACTGTTTTTT. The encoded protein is CASSLLPGHHNEKLFF.